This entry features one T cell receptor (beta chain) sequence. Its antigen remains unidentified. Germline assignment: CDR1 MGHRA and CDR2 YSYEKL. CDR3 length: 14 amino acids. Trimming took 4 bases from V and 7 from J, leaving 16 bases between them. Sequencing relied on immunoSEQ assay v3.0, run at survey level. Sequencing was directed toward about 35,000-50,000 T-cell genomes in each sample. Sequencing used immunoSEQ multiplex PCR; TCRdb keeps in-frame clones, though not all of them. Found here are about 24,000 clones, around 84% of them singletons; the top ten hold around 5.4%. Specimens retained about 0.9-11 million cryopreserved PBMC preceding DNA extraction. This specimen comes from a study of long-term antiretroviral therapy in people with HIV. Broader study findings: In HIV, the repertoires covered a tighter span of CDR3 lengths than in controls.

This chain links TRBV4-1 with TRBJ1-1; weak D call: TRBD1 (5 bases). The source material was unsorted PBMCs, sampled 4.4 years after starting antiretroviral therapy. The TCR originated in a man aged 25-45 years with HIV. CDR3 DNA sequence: TGCGCCAGCAGCCTCCGGGGCCTAGGGATTGAAGCTTTCTTT. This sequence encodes CASSLRGLGIEAFF.